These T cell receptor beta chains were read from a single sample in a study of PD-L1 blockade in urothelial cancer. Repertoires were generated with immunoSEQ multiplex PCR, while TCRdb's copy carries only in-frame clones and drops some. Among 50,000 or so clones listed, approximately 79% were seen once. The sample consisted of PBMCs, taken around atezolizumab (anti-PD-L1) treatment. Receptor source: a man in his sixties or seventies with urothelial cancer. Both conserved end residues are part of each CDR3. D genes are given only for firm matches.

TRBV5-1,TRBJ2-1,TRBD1,CASSTLDRGGIGEQFF
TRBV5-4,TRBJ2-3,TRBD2,CASSLEVGMGGGSTDTQYF
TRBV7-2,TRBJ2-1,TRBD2,CASSPTGGGNNEQFF
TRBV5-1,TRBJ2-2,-,CASSLVPDTGELFF
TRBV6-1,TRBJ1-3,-,CASRPVRDTIYF
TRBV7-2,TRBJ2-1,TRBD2,CASTSGTSGYNEQFF
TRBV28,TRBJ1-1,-,CASSLTRGGTEAFF
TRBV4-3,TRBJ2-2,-,CASSQMNQGVFAGELFF
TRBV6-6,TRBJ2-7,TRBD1,CASNEQGVSYEQYF
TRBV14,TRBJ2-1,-,CASSQVTGARGDEQFF
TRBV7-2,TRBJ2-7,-,CASSLGREGEQYF
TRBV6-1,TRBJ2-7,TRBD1,CASRTGTGYYEQYF
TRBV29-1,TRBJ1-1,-,CSVGPGRVGSTEAFF
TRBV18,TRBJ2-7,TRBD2,CASSPLGASGIGEQYF
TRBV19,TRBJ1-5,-,CASSLSPNQPQHF
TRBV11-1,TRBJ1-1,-,CASSNRGRVKEAFF
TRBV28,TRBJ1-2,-,CASSLGRDRSYTF
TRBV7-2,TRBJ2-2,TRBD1,CASSLFGRGPTRPGELFF
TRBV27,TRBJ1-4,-,CASSPGVLGWGNEKLFF
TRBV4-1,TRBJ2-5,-,CASSQEGGRPGTQYF
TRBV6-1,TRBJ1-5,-,CASRESSNQPQHF
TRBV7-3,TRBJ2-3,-,CASSLMRNTDTQYF
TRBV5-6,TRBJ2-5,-,CASSGGLQETQYF
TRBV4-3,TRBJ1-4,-,CASSQDSGTTNEKLFF
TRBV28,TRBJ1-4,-,CASQGNEKLFF
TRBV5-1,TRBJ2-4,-,CASSPLFGIQYF
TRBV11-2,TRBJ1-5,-,CASSLDGNSNQPQHF
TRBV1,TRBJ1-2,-,CTSSYRVRGYTF
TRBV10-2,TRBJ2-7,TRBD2,CASSEGKGRGGRGHEQYF
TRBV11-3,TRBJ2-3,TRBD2,CASSLRTSGTDTQYF
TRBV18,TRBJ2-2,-,CASSQTGATGELFF
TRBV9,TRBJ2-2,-,CASSVASTAPGELFF
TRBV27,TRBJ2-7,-,CASIAQYF
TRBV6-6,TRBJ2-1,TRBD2,CASSYKTGGGRDEQFF
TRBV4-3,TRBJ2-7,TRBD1,CASSPSGTGDQEQYF
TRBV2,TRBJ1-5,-,CASREVHTGGQPQHF
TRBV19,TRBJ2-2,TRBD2,CASRTSNTGELFF
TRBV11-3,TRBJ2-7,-,CASSSNSVNEQYF
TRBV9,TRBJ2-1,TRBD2,CASSPRTSGVYNEQFF
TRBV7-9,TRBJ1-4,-,CASSFSVGGEKLFF